This T cell receptor (beta chain) was captured in a study of blood T cells in healthy people across ages. General study points: CMV status of donors was unknown, possibly confounding expanded clonotype changes.

This clonotype occurred a few times. The antigen remains undetermined. A J-beta primer mix and a sample-barcoded 5' primer were used in a second PCR of about 7 to 12 cycles. Through a template-switch adaptor with 12 random nucleotides, each cDNA molecule received a tag. Researchers report that each sample yielded at least 3 million CDR3-containing paired-end reads. TCRdb used MiXCR to reprocess the 5' RACE reads, holding one entry per CDR3 protein. The sample lists hundreds of thousands of distinct CDR3 sequences; 45% to 50% were seen once. This CDR3 has 13 residues. The germline V gene encodes CDR1 LGHNA and CDR2 YNFKEQ. Trimming shortened V by 4 bases and J by 9 bases, and 13 bases separated the two germline ends.

What was sequenced was blood. This chain joins TRBV4-2 and TRBJ2-1; either TRBD1 or TRBD2 may fit D (5 bases each). The TCR originated in an older woman in good health. CDR3 region: CASSLLRDAEQFF. In DNA form, the CDR3 reads TGTGCCAGCAGCCTCCTTCGGGACGCTGAGCAGTTCTTC.